Listed here is a single TCR beta chain. Original data processing: The assay estimated nucleated cells by amplifying reference gene primers. Using immunoSEQ multiplex PCR, the repertoire was profiled, and TCRdb retains in-frame clones only, with some absent. D and trimming come from the DNA, and the V and J calls and clone size come from that table. This sample has some 140,000 clones, with 75% to 90% found just once. V was pared by 3 bases and J by 0 bases, with 2 bases of the junction left unmatched. The CDR3 is made up of 17 amino acids. Germline V gene lookup returns CDR1 PRHDT and CDR2 FYEKMQ (reference sequence). This sample stems from a study of blood T cell repertoires in COVID-19. Study information: COVID-19 samples collected from the United States, Italy and Spain covered acute and convalescent phases. In each case, the material was cDNA or gDNA derived from T cells, B-cell-depleted T cells, or PBMCs.

The sample comprised peripheral blood. The TCR originated in a middle-aged man with active COVID-19. The chain has TRBV13 and TRBJ2-2; 12 bases fit TRBD2. CDR3 protein: CASSFGLAGSNTGELFF. The CDR3 nucleotides are TGTGCCAGCAGCTTCGGACTAGCGGGGTCGAACACCGGGGAGCTGTTTTTT.